The 20 T cell receptor beta chains below were found in one sample sequenced in a study of response to subunit inactivated influenza vaccine. TCRdb re-analysed the RT-PCR reads in MiXCR, keeping a single row per CDR3 protein. The top ten clones hold approximately 12% of a sample with approximately 480,000 distinct CDR3 sequences, 11% of them seen once. The sample consisted of PBMCs from blood, taken about 40 days after vaccination. All receptors come from a man aged 45-65 years who received an inactivated influenza vaccine.

This clonotype was counted ten times or more. The chain combines TRBV7-2 with TRBJ2-7, with D maybe TRBD1 (5 bases). Trimming removed 1 base at V and 0 bases at J, with 7 bases between. Germline V lookup: CDR1 SGHTA, CDR2 FQGNSA. CDR3 length: 14 residues. CDR3 region: CASSLEGISYEQYF. In nucleotides, the CDR3 is TGTGCCAGCAGCTTAGAGGGGATCTCCTACGAGCAGTACTTC.

This clonotype was counted a few times. This chain links TRBV5-1 with TRBJ2-7; TRBD2 aligns across 8 bases. Germline trimming cut 0 bases from V and 3 bases from J; bases unmatched to any gene: 8. Germline V gene data show CDR1 as SGHRS and CDR2 as YFSETQ. This CDR3 spans 16 amino acids. For the CDR3, the DNA is TGCGCCAGCAGCTTGGGCGCTAGCGGGTCTGTCTACGAGCAGTACTTC. This gives the protein CASSLGASGSVYEQYF.

This clonotype was picked up many times. The chain uses TRBV27 and TRBJ2-1, with D perhaps matching TRBD1 (5 bases). Trimming cost V 2 bases and J 8 bases, with 13 bases left between them. CDR1 MNHEY and CDR2 SMNVEV come from the germline V gene (reference sequence). The CDR3 length is 14 residues. DNA of the CDR3: TGTGCCAGCAGTTTAGTTGGGGCGTTACATGAGCAGTTCTTC. This encodes CASSLVGALHEQFF.

This clonotype has just a few counts. The chain couples TRBV11-2 to TRBJ2-1; the match to TRBD2 covers 10 bases. CDR3 length: 19 residues. Losses at the gene ends were 3 bases for V and 2 bases for J; bases not matched to a gene: 13. The germline V gene encodes CDR1 SGHAT and CDR2 FQNNGV. The DNA of the CDR3 is TGTGCCAGCAGCTTTAAAGGGCTAGCGGGGGATAGAGCCTACAATGAGCAGTTCTTC. Its translation: CASSFKGLAGDRAYNEQFF.

The chain employs TRBV7-9 and TRBJ2-1, with 8 bases matching TRBD1. This CDR3 comprises 12 residues. Germline assignment: CDR1 SEHNR and CDR2 FQNEAQ (reference sequence). Trimming cost V 11 bases and J 7 bases; bases outside gene matches: 7. CDR3 sequence reads: CAYWGTGNEQFF. CDR3 bases: TGTGCCTACTGGGGGACAGGTAATGAGCAGTTCTTC.

This clonotype was observed a handful of times. The chain has TRBV5-5 and TRBJ2-7; D not resolved. The CDR3 loop spans 14 amino acids. Germline CDR1 SGHKS, CDR2 YYEKEE (reference sequence). V lost 1 base and J 1 base, leaving 9 bases between the germline ends. The CDR3 here is CASSLFDTSYEQYF. The CDR3 coding sequence is TGTGCCAGCAGCTTGTTCGACACATCCTACGAGCAGTACTTC.

This clonotype has just a few counts. The chain joins TRBV6-1 to TRBJ1-1; 9 positions agree with TRBD1. Germline V lookup: CDR1 MNHNS, CDR2 SASEGT. The CDR3 is 16 amino acids. Trimming at V came to 6 bases and at J to 5 bases, leaving 13 bases not matched to a gene. The CDR3, as DNA: TGTGCCAGCAGGGATTATTACGACAGGGGGAAGACTGAAGCTTTCTTT. Its translation is CASRDYYDRGKTEAFF.

This clonotype appeared many times. This rearrangement joins TRBV18 to TRBJ2-3, with D possibly being TRBD1 (5 bases). V shed 8 bases and J shed 6 bases, with 12 bases lying between them. Germline CDR1 reads KGHSH; CDR2 reads LQKENI. The CDR3 has 12 residues. CDR3 loop: CASSPGSDTQYF. CDR3 in DNA: TGTGCCAGCAGCCCAGGGTCGGATACGCAGTATTTT.

V and J are TRBV7-8 and TRBJ2-3, with TRBD2 identical over 12 bases. J was trimmed by 2 bases and V by 5 bases; bases with no gene match: 11. The CDR3 totals 18 residues. CDR1 is SGHVS, CDR2 FQNEAQ, per germline. As DNA, the CDR3 is TGTGCCAGCAGCGACACCGATAGACTAGCGGGGGACACAGATACGCAGTATTTT. Translated: CASSDTDRLAGDTDTQYF. The full variable domain, rest sourced from reference TRBV7-8 and TRBJ2-3, is GAGVSQSPRYKVAKRGQDVALRCDPISGHVSLFWYQQALGQGPEFLTYFQNEAQLDKSGLPSDRFFAERPEGSVSTLKIQRTQQEDSAVYLCASSDTDRLAGDTDTQYFGPGTRLTVL.

The chain combines TRBV7-2 with TRBJ1-2; D gene uncertain. The CDR3 extends over 14 amino acids. Germline CDR1 SGHTA, CDR2 FQGNSA. Trimming left V 5 bases short and J 7 bases short, with 17 bases between. CDR3 DNA sequence: TGTGCCAGCAGCCCGGCCCCAGGATACGGTGGCTACACCTTC. Translating it yields CASSPAPGYGGYTF. Using reference TRBV7-2 and TRBJ1-2 for the parts outside the CDR3, the full variable domain is GAGVSQSPSNKVTEKGKDVELRCDPISGHTALYWYRQSLGQGLEFLIYFQGNSAPDKSGLPSDRFSAERTGGSVSTLTIQRTQQEDSAVYLCASSPAPGYGGYTFGSGTRLTVV.

This chain joins TRBV7-9 and TRBJ2-7, with D unresolved. Germline CDR1 and CDR2: SEHNR and FQNEAQ (reference sequence). CDR3 length: 12 residues. V was clipped by 2 bases and J by 6 bases, with 8 bases between them. The CDR3 sequence: CASSLIPGEQYF. The DNA for the CDR3 is TGTGCCAGCAGCTTAATTCCAGGCGAGCAGTACTTC.

This clonotype came up many times. The chain is built from TRBV7-2 and TRBJ1-2; D ambiguous. V lost 6 bases and J lost 8, with 22 bases in between. The CDR3 has 15 amino acids. Germline-derived CDR1 and CDR2 are SGHTA and FQGNSA. The CDR3 loop reads CASSPEPVSVVGYTF. Written as DNA, the CDR3 is TGTGCCAGCAGTCCTGAGCCGGTTTCGGTAGTAGGCTACACCTTC.

This clonotype was counted many times. The rearrangement uses TRBV10-3 and TRBJ2-2; no reliable D call. V was trimmed by 2 bases and J by 4 bases, leaving 5 bases between them. The length of the CDR3 is 13 residues. CDR1 ENHRY and CDR2 SYGVKD come from the germline V gene. CDR3 coding DNA: TGTGCCATCAGTGAGACTGCCACCGGGGAGCTGTTTTTT. Translating it yields CAISETATGELFF.

The rearrangement uses TRBV11-2 and TRBJ2-1; either TRBD1 or TRBD2 may supply D (5 bases each). Trimming stripped 2 bases from V and 7 bases from J, with 9 bases between. This CDR3 region has 13 residues. Germline CDR1 is SGHAT and CDR2 is FQNNGV. CDR3 sequence: CASSLRGVNEQFF. In DNA form, the CDR3 reads TGTGCCAGCAGCTTACGAGGGGTAAATGAGCAGTTCTTC.

This clonotype was seen many times. The chain is built from TRBV5-1 and TRBJ2-5, with 9 bases lining up with TRBD1. In germline, CDR1 is SGHRS, CDR2 YFSETQ. The CDR3 contains 15 residues. Trimming removed 4 bases from V and 5 bases from J; junction bases left unmatched: 9. The CDR3 region has the DNA TGCGCCAGCAGCCGACCACAGGGGGCTAGGGAGACCCAGTACTTC. Translation gives CASSRPQGARETQYF. Full variable domain (remainder filled in from reference TRBV5-1 and TRBJ2-5): KAGVTQTPRYLIKTRGQQVTLSCSPISGHRSVSWYQQTPGQGLQFLFEYFSETQRNKGNFPGRFSGRQFSNSRSEMNVSTLELGDSALYLCASSRPQGARETQYFGPGTRLLVL.

The CDR3 protein is CASSYKRGMNTEAFF. DNA for the CDR3: TGTGCCAGCAGTTACAAAAGGGGCATGAACACTGAAGCTTTCTTT. The chain employs TRBV12-3 or TRBV12-4 and TRBJ1-1, with TRBD1 as a possible D gene (5 bases). The V gene lost 4 bases and the J gene lost 0 bases, with 12 bases spanning the gap. This CDR3 has 15 residues.

In its sample, this clonotype was seen a few times. The V and J genes are TRBV29-1 and TRBJ2-1; D is perhaps TRBD2 (5 bases). Germline V CDR1 and CDR2: SQVTM, ANQGSEA. The V end was cut by 3 bases, the J end by 4 bases, with 13 bases between. This CDR3 contains 14 residues. CDR3: CSVEEDHFYNEQFF. The CDR3 DNA reads as TGCAGCGTTGAGGAGGACCATTTTTACAATGAGCAGTTCTTC.

V and J are TRBV7-2 and TRBJ2-3, with 10 bases matching TRBD2. This CDR3 has 18 residues. Trimming cost V 1 base and J 0 bases; bases outside gene matches: 7. Looked up from germline, CDR1 is SGHTA and CDR2 is FQGNSA. The CDR3 loop reads CASSLVAAGGRSTDTQYF. The CDR3 DNA is TGTGCCAGCAGCTTAGTCGCAGCGGGAGGGCGAAGCACAGATACGCAGTATTTT.

A few counts support this clonotype. The chain couples TRBV20-1 to TRBJ1-1; possible D gene TRBD1, 5 bases. Trimming cost V 4 bases and J 7 bases, with 7 bases left between them. From germline, CDR1 is DFQATT and CDR2 SNEGSKA (reference sequence). The CDR3 extends over 10 amino acids. As DNA, the CDR3 is TGCAGTGCTACTCAGGGTGAAGCTTTCTTT. Translating gives CSATQGEAFF.

The chain has TRBV7-2 and TRBJ1-4; TRBD1 matches 10 bases. With V trimmed by 3 bases and J by 8 bases, 9 bases remained unmatched. Looked up from germline, CDR1 is SGHTA and CDR2 is FQGNSA. The CDR3 sequence is 16 residues long. The CDR3 DNA is TGTGCCAGCAGCTTCCGAAGACAGGGGGCCGGAGAAAAACTGTTTTTT. Protein product: CASSFRRQGAGEKLFF.